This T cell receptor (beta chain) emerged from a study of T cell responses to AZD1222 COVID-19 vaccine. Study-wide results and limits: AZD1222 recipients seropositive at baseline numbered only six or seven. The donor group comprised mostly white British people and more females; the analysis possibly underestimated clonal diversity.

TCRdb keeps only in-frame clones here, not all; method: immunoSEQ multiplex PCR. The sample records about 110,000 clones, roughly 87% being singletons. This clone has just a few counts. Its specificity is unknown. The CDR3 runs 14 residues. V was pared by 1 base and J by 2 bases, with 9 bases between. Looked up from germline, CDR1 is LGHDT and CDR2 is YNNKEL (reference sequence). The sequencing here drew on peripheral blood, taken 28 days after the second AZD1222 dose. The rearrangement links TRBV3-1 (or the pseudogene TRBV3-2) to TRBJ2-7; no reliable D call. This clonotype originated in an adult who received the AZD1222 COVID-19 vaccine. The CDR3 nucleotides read TGTGCCAGCAGCCAAGGACTGCTGGCCTACGAGCAGTACTTC. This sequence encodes CASSQGLLAYEQYF.